This T cell receptor (beta chain) was profiled in a study of CD8 T cells in ankylosing spondylitis. Comment on this clonotype: Its target is unknown.

Making the TCR beta libraries involved quantitative 5'-RACE with molecular barcodes. Via MiXCR, TCRdb re-called the 5' RACE reads, giving one row per CDR3 protein. The repertoire holds about 540,000 distinct CDR3 sequences, with over 9.5% as singletons. Study outcomes and limitations: A TCR beta motif made of fewer than ten highly homologous variants seemed typical of ankylosing spondylitis blood. Several of the motif variants were reported before in synovial fluid and blood from reactive arthritis. Reportedly, disease-linked clones are significantly enriched in ankylosing spondylitis patients' matched synovial fluid. Disease-linked clones bore a CD8+ phenotype and were relatively rare in peripheral blood.

CDR3 length: 16 residues. Germline V lookup: CDR1 LNHNV, CDR2 YYDKDF (reference sequence). Trimming cost V 4 bases and J 2 bases; bases outside gene matches: 10. The TCR was taken from a male donor with ankylosing spondylitis. Sequenced input: blood, either unsorted or a sorted T cell fraction (not recorded which). This chain joins TRBV15 and TRBJ2-5; 7 bases are a match to TRBD1. The CDR3 protein is CATSTRRDRYQETQYF. CDR3 coding DNA: TGTGCCACCAGCACCCGACGGGACAGATATCAAGAGACCCAGTACTTC. Using reference TRBV15 and TRBJ2-5 for the parts outside the CDR3, the full variable domain is DAMVIQNPRYQVTQFGKPVTLSCSQTLNHNVMYWYQQKSSQAPKLLFHYYDKDFNNEADTPDNFQSRRPNTSFCFLDIRSPGLGDTAMYLCATSTRRDRYQETQYFGPGTRLLVL.